What follows are 13 T cell receptor beta chains derived from one specimen sequenced in a study of T cells in Graves' hyperthyroidism and ophthalmopathy (dated by TCRdb to the late 2010s). Libraries were made using multiplex PCR. Instrument used: Illumina HiSeq 2000. The TCR beta CDR3 regions were amplified from the RNA transcripts. A first-round RT-PCR of the TCR CDR3 used the HTBI primer set with the Qiagen OneStep RT-PCR kit. Starting from the raw public reads, TCRdb applied fastp trimming at Q25, assembled clones with MiXCR and retained in-frame beta chains. When rows share a CDR3 protein, they turn into one entry using the most common DNA and genes. For this sample the table gives about 560,000 distinct CDR3 sequences, of which more than 45% were detected only once. The ten top clones hold 8.2% of the sample. Sequencing was done on a sample of peripheral blood or thyroid tissue (not recorded which). These receptor sequences come from a woman younger than 30 with Graves' hyperthyroidism. Donor details come from another sample of the same person, matched by shared clones.

J is TRBJ1-2 and V is TRBV5-4, with D possibly matching TRBD1 (5 bases). Germline loops: CDR1 SGHNT, CDR2 YYREEE (reference sequence). The CDR3 spans 14 residues. Trimming took off 4 bases at V and 0 bases at J, with 10 bases between the two ends. CDR3 residues: CASSVGQANYGYTF. In DNA form, the CDR3 reads TGTGCCAGCAGCGTGGGGCAGGCTAACTATGGCTACACCTTC.

This clonotype was seen only a few times. The chain is built from TRBV24-1 and TRBJ2-5; 10 bases agree with TRBD2. CDR1 KGHDR and CDR2 SFDVKD come from the germline V gene. The CDR3 runs to 16 residues. The trim removed 3 bases at V and 1 base at J, leaving 4 bases unmatched. CDR3: CATSDRLAGAQETQYF. The CDR3 DNA reads TGTGCCACCAGTGATCGTCTAGCGGGGGCCCAAGAGACCCAGTACTTC.

This chain links TRBV10-3 with TRBJ1-6, with a tentative D call TRBD1 (5 bases). In germline, CDR1 is ENHRY, CDR2 SYGVKD. V lost 6 bases and J lost 5, with 8 bases in between. The CDR3 extends over 13 amino acids. CDR3 residues: CAIRGVDNSPLHF. In DNA, the CDR3 is TGTGCCATCAGGGGGGTGGATAATTCACCCCTCCACTTT.

As concerns this clonotype: The germline gene is not matched at one end of the junction; a read error may be the cause. The chain carries TRBV20-1 and TRBJ2-6; a possible D gene is TRBD2 (6 bases). This CDR3 comprises 12 residues. Germline CDR1 and CDR2: DFQATT and SNEGSKA (reference sequence). The chain's CDR3 is CSAREGGDTEAF. The CDR3 DNA follows: TGCAGTGCTAGGGAGGGAGGCGACACTGAAGCTTTC.

For this clonotype: Relative to the germline gene, one junction end is altered; a read error may explain this. The rearrangement uses TRBV19 and TRBJ2-2; D perhaps matches TRBD1 (5 bases). This CDR3 has 15 amino acids. Germline CDR1 LNHDA, CDR2 SQIVND (reference sequence). In nucleotides, the CDR3 is TGTGCCGGTAGTATTTCCTCAGGGTTCACCGGGGAGCTGTTTTTT. Encoded protein: CAGSISSGFTGELFF.

The rearrangement joins TRBV5-6 to TRBJ1-1; TRBD1 might be the D (5 bases). V was pared by 5 bases and J by 5 bases, with 16 bases between. CDR1 is SGHDT, CDR2 YYEEEE, per germline. The CDR3 length is 14 residues. The DNA for the CDR3 is TGTGCCAGCAGGCGGGGGGTACGTGGAACTGAAGCTTTCTTT. Amino acid sequence: CASRRGVRGTEAFF.

This clonotype was recorded a few times. CDR3 sequence reads: CASSQGRQGTYEQYF. The CDR3 DNA sequence: TGTGCCAGCAGCCAAGGGAGGCAGGGCACTTACGAGCAGTACTTC. The chain employs TRBV7-2 and TRBJ2-7; TRBD2 might be the D (6 bases). Trimming removed 5 bases from V and 4 bases from J, with 18 bases in between. The germline gives CDR1 SGHTA, CDR2 FQGNSA. The CDR3 totals 15 residues.

This clonotype has just a few counts. The V call is TRBV6-1, the J call TRBJ1-5; D may be TRBD1 (5 bases). The length of the CDR3 is 16 residues. CDR1 is MNHNS and CDR2 is SASEGT in the germline V gene. The V end was cut by 1 base, the J end by 3 bases, with 13 bases between. CDR3 residues: CASSEVSGFFNQPQHF. The CDR3 DNA is TGTGCCAGCAGTGAAGTCTCAGGGTTCTTCAATCAGCCCCAGCATTTT.

This chain links TRBV12-3 or TRBV12-4 with TRBJ2-7, with 11 bases identical to TRBD2. V lost 4 bases to trimming and J lost 4 bases; unmatched junction nucleotides: 6. The CDR3 is 15 amino acids. CDR3 loop: CASSSPSGRLYEQYF. CDR3 sequence (DNA): TGTGCCAGCAGTTCACCTAGCGGGAGGTTGTACGAGCAGTACTTC.

The V gene is TRBV6-6, the J gene TRBJ2-6; possibly TRBD1 for D (5 bases). Germline loops: CDR1 MNHNY, CDR2 SVGAGI (reference sequence). Deletions cut 2 bases from V and 0 bases from J, with 11 bases between. The CDR3 consists of 17 residues. The CDR3 reads CASSYGQPSSGANVLTF. Written as DNA, the CDR3 is TGTGCCAGCAGTTACGGACAACCTAGCTCTGGGGCCAACGTCCTGACTTTC.

Note on this clonotype: The junction and the germline gene differ at one end; a read error may be behind it. The chain recombines TRBV10-3 with TRBJ1-6, with no clear D. Germline V gives CDR1 ENHRY, CDR2 SYGVKD. The CDR3 loop spans 12 amino acids. Here the CDR3 reads CASSETGSPLHF. As DNA, the CDR3 is TGTGCCAGCAGTGAGACTGGATCACCCCTCCACTTT.

The rearrangement uses TRBV19 and TRBJ2-2, with D hard to call. The CDR3 is 15 residues long. The germline V gene has CDR1 LNHDA and CDR2 SQIVND (reference sequence). Trimming left V 1 base short and J 5 bases short, with 11 bases between. CDR3 DNA: TGTGCCAGTAGTATAGCCGTGGAACAGACCGGGGAGCTGTTTTTT. Protein: CASSIAVEQTGELFF.

This clonotype appeared a few times. This CDR3 is CASSSMTGTYSNQPQHF. Here the CDR3 DNA reads TGTGCCAGCAGCTCGATGACAGGGACTTATAGCAATCAGCCCCAGCATTTT. The chain joins TRBV6-6 to TRBJ1-5, with 7 nucleotides matching TRBD1. V trimming: 6 bases; J trimming: 0 bases; junction bases outside the gene matches: 11. Germline CDR1 reads MNHNY; CDR2 reads SVGAGI (reference sequence). This CDR3 has 17 residues.